This passage covers 9 T cell receptor beta chains from one sample sequenced in a study of T cell clonality in common variable immunodeficiency. The assay was immunoSEQ multiplex PCR, and TCRdb's table has in-frame clones only and misses some. Singletons are absent from the sample, which has about 40,000 clones. Input material: peripheral blood mononuclear cells. These receptors all come from a person aged 18 to 69 in good health.

This clone has just a few counts. The CDR3 end falls 3 residues outside the read, so it is completed with the germline J gene. This sequence joins TRBV18 and TRBJ2-7, with a tentative D call TRBD1 (5 bases). The V gene lost 3 bases and the J gene lost 6 bases, with 12 bases spanning the gap. CDR3 size: 13 residues. The germline V gene encodes CDR1 KGHSH and CDR2 LQKENI. Here the CDR3 reads CASSPWQGIEQYF. CDR3 bases read: TGTGCCAGCTCACCCTGGCAGGGCATCGAG.

This clone was counted ten times or more. The read ends 3 residues shy of where the CDR3 ends; the end is completed using the germline J gene. The gene calls are TRBV5-6 and TRBJ2-7; the D is unclear. V dropped 3 bases and J dropped 4 bases, with 11 bases sitting between them. This CDR3 comprises 13 residues. Per germline, CDR1 SGHDT and CDR2 YYEEEE. The CDR3 reads CASSSFIRYEQYF. CDR3 DNA, as far as it was read: TGTGCCAGCAGCTCGTTCATTCGGTACGAG. The variable domain in full, completed from reference TRBV5-6 and TRBJ2-7, reads DAGVTQSPTHLIKTRGQQVTLRCSPKSGHDTVSWYQQALGQGPQFIFQYYEEEERQRGNFPDRFSGHQFPNYSSELNVNALLLGDSALYLCASSSFIRYEQYFGPGTRLTVT.

This clone occurred many times. The read finishes 3 residues shy of the CDR3 end, and the germline J gene is used to complete it. This chain joins TRBV20-1 and TRBJ1-6; weak D call: TRBD1 (5 bases). This CDR3 has 14 residues. Germline V gives CDR1 DFQATT, CDR2 SNEGSKA (reference sequence). Between the trimmed V and J ends, which lost 2 bases and 7 bases, there was a span of 12 bases. The CDR3 DNA, read in part, is TGCAGTGCTAGATTGCCAGGGAGGAATTCACCC. Amino acids: CSARLPGRNSP. The CDR3 in its entirety is CSARLPGRNSPLHF.

This clone appeared many times. The read gets to within 3 residues of the CDR3 end, and the germline J gene fills in the rest. The chain recombines TRBV20-1 with TRBJ2-7, with D unclear. Germline V gene data show CDR1 as DFQATT and CDR2 as SNEGSKA (reference sequence). The CDR3 runs 14 residues. The V and J ends lost 1 base and 2 bases respectively, with 12 bases between them. The CDR3 reads CSARGAETPYEQYF. Partial CDR3 DNA: TGCAGTGCTAGAGGGGCTGAAACCCCCTACGAG.

This clone was seen repeatedly, ten times or more. The observed sequence ends 3 residues before the CDR3 terminus, with the missing tail filled in from the germline J gene. V and J are TRBV14 and TRBJ1-2, with D maybe TRBD1 (6 bases). V was shortened by 4 bases and J by 3 bases, with 12 bases between the two germline ends. The CDR3 totals 14 residues. CDR1 and CDR2 from the germline V gene are SGHDN and FVKESK. The CDR3 loop is CASSPNRVDYGYTF. The sequenced CDR3 bases are TGTGCCAGCAGCCCAAACAGGGTCGACTATGGC. The full variable domain, in which reference TRBV14 and TRBJ1-2 provide the parts outside the CDR3, is EAGVTQFPSHSVIEKGQTVTLRCDPISGHDNLYWYRRVMGKEIKFLLHFVKESKQDESGMPNNRFLAERTGGTYSTLKVQPAELEDSGVYFCASSPNRVDYGYTFGSGTRLTVV.

Turning to this clone: The read halts 3 residues ahead of the CDR3 end, with the missing end drawn from the germline J gene. V is TRBV11-2 and J is TRBJ2-7, with 9 nucleotides matching TRBD2. In germline, CDR1 is SGHAT, CDR2 FQNNGV. With V trimmed by 1 base and J by 6 bases, 4 bases remained unmatched. The CDR3 is 14 residues long. CDR3 sequence: CASSLASGTPEQYF. The sequenced CDR3 bases are TGTGCCAGCAGCTTAGCTAGCGGGACCCCCGAG.

This clone appeared many times. Sequencing ends 3 residues short of the CDR3 end; the germline J gene provides the rest. The rearrangement links TRBV18 to TRBJ1-3; D gene unclear. The ends were cut back, 4 bases at V and 0 bases at J, with 13 bases in the middle. There are 16 residues in the CDR3. Germline values: CDR1 KGHSH, CDR2 LQKENI. The covered CDR3 bases are TGTGCCAGCTCACTCCTCCTGGGCGACTCTGGAAACACC. Residues: CASSLLLGDSGNT. The full-length CDR3 reads as CASSLLLGDSGNTIYF. The full variable domain, rest sourced from reference TRBV18 and TRBJ1-3, is NAGVMQNPRHLVRRRGQEARLRCSPMKGHSHVYWYRQLPEEGLKFMVYLQKENIIDESGMPKERFSAEFPKEGPSILRIQQVVRGDSAAYFCASSLLLGDSGNTIYFGEGSWLTVV.

This clone came up many times. The read ends 3 residues before the CDR3 terminus; that terminus is restored from the germline J gene. The chain is built from TRBV18 and TRBJ2-7; 7 bases are a match to TRBD1. Germline V gives CDR1 KGHSH, CDR2 LQKENI. The CDR3 runs 14 residues. V shed 3 bases and J 1 base; nucleotides not matched to a gene: 3. CDR3 residues: CASSPGTASYEQYF. The CDR3 DNA, read in part, is TGTGCCAGCTCACCCGGGACAGCATCCTACGAG.

In regard to this clone: The read stops 3 residues short of the end of the CDR3; the missing end is completed from the germline J gene. The chain recombines TRBV7-9 with TRBJ1-4; D not certain. Germline V gene sequence: CDR1 SEHNR, CDR2 FQNEAQ (reference sequence). The CDR3 is made up of 11 amino acids. The sequenced part of the CDR3 DNA is TGTGCCAGCTCACTAAATTCACCA. This gives the protein CASSLNSP. In full, the CDR3 reads CASSLNSPLFF.